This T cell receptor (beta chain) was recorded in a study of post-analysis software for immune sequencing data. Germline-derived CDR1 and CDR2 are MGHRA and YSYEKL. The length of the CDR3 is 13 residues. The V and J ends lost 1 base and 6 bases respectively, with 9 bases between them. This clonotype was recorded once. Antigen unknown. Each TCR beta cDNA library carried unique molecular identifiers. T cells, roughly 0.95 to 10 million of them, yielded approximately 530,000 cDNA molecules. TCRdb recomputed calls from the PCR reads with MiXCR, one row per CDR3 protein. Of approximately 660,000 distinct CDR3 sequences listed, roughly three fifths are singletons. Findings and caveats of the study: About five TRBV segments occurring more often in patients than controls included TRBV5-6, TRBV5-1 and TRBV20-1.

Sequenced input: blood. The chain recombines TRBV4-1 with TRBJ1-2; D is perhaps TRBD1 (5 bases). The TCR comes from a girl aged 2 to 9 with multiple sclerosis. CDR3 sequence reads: CASSQAQGNGYTF. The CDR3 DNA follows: TGCGCCAGCAGCCAAGCTCAGGGAAATGGCTACACCTTC.